The T cell receptor beta chain under discussion was sequenced for a study of T-cell reconstitution after alpha-beta-depleted transplantation in children. Study-wide findings and caveats: Surviving recipient T cells and thymic progenitors produced the high day-60 TCRbeta diversity seen in some patients. The authors attributed T-cell counts and diversity one year after transplant mostly to newly produced T cells. At around two months after transplant, the alpha-beta T cells were reportedly derived from several hundred expanded clones that came from non-depleted graft cells.

The library targeted TCRbeta and was prepared with unique molecular identifiers. Via MiXCR, TCRdb re-called the PCR reads, giving one row per CDR3 protein. The repertoire holds nearly 350,000 distinct CDR3 sequences, with around 16% as singletons. This clonotype showed up just a few times. Its matching antigen is unknown. The trim removed 2 bases at V and 6 bases at J, leaving 6 bases unmatched. The length of the CDR3 is 14 residues. The rearrangement joins TRBV12-3 or TRBV12-4 to TRBJ2-7; the match to TRBD1 covers 8 bases. Source: PBMCs, mostly from graft donor cells, taken 360 days after TCRalphabeta/CD19-depleted stem cell transplant. This receptor was obtained from a male patient aged 2-15 years who had a stem cell transplant for acute lymphoblastic leukemia, so the T cells may come from the graft donor. The CDR3 spells CASSLRTGKGEQYF. DNA for the CDR3: TGTGCCAGCAGTTTAAGGACAGGGAAGGGCGAGCAGTACTTC.